The 5 T cell receptor beta chains below were found in one sample sequenced in a study of T cells in Graves' hyperthyroidism and ophthalmopathy. TCR beta CDR3 sequences were amplified from RNA transcripts. HTBI primers were employed in a first-round RT-PCR of the TCR CDR3. TCRdb independently ran MiXCR on the multiplex PCR reads; one entry per CDR3 protein. Among 350,000 to 400,000 distinct CDR3 sequences listed, about 15% were seen once. Input material: blood. The receptor set was obtained from a woman aged 25 to 39 with Graves' hyperthyroidism.

For this clonotype: At one boundary the junction diverges from the germline segment, which might be a read error. The gene calls are TRBV19 and TRBJ2-7, with 10 bases matching TRBD2. Germline CDR1 is LNHDA and CDR2 is SQIVND (reference sequence). This CDR3 spans 13 amino acids. The DNA of the CDR3 is TGTGCCAGTAGGGCTAGCGGGAGCTACGGGCAGTACTTC. Encoded protein: CASRASGSYGQYF.

There are a few counts of this clonotype. V usage is TRBV5-1 and J usage is TRBJ2-7; D not resolved. V was clipped by 2 bases and J by 7 bases, with 22 bases between them. The germline CDR1 and CDR2 sequences are SGHRS and YFSETQ. The CDR3 spans 16 residues. The CDR3 region is CASSLAPTGASVEQYF. In DNA form, the CDR3 reads TGCGCCAGCAGCTTAGCTCCAACCGGTGCCTCGGTGGAGCAGTACTTC.

V is TRBV6-5 and J is TRBJ1-1, with D unresolved. There are 16 residues in the CDR3. Per the germline V gene, CDR1 is MNHEY and CDR2 is SVGAGI. Deletions cut 2 bases from V and 3 bases from J, with 16 bases between. The CDR3 loop is CASSYDQDGWDTEAFF. CDR3 in DNA: TGTGCCAGCAGTTACGACCAGGATGGGTGGGACACTGAAGCTTTCTTT.

CDR3 in amino acids: CSGASLAYNEQFF. The CDR3 DNA reads as TGCAGTGGGGCTTCCCTAGCCTACAATGAGCAGTTCTTC. The V gene is TRBV20-1, the J gene TRBJ2-1; D is unresolved. The CDR3 totals 13 residues. The germline V and J ends were trimmed by 7 bases and 2 bases, with 12 bases remaining between them. Germline CDR1 DFQATT, CDR2 SNEGSKA (reference sequence).

A few counts support this clonotype. V usage is TRBV7-2 and J usage is TRBJ2-1; D call uncertain. Germline V gives CDR1 SGHTA, CDR2 FQGNSA. CDR3 length: 14 amino acids. V lost 6 bases and J 3 bases, leaving 12 bases between the germline ends. The CDR3 region is CASSSQPVYNEQFF. As DNA, the CDR3 is TGTGCCAGCAGTTCCCAACCCGTCTACAATGAGCAGTTCTTC.